This TCR beta chain comes out of a study of shared clonotypes between healthy human individuals (TCRdb year 2020). Regarding the research as a whole: The cohort included a few men and a couple of women between 18 and 49 years of age. Leukapheresis yielded between about 0.85 and 10 billion PBMCs per donor. For each donor, CD4 naive and CD4 memory were each run on three plates, CD8 naive on two plates, and CD8 memory on one plate. Libraries were prepared and TCR repertoires were sequenced by different laboratories using diverse techniques, in order to increase sequencing depth and limit assay-specific biases. To estimate repertoire size and how much clonotype sharing occurs between individuals, the study deeply sequenced the blood TCR repertoires of five healthy adults. Beyond this particular receptor, the publication reports: Naive subsets generally had larger estimated clonotype richness than memory subsets. Approximately 4.8% of naive CD4, 3.5% of naive CD8, approximately 2.2% of memory CD4, and about 0.4% of memory CD8 clonotypes were shared across several donors. Compared with non-shared clonotypes, the clonotypes found in all four sorted-subset donors had higher generation probabilities. Pairwise subsampling indicated that sequencing depth was expected to affect the degree of clonotype sharing among donors. Sampling was restricted to blood, and TCR repertoires in tissue are likely to differ from TCR repertoires in blood. Incomplete sequencing was indicated by rarefaction of sorted-subset datasets, despite the large sequencing depth. Because the study included a small number of donors, the genetic and exposure-history diversity represented was limited.

CD8 naive samples were CD45RO-negative cells positively selected for CCR7, giving a CD45RA+CCR7+ population that excluded TemRA cells. Donors were healthy HIV-negative adults with no recently reported acute infections or vaccinations. Every donor was a Caucasian adult living in Nashville, Tennessee, USA. After blood collection by leukapheresis, PBMCs were isolated using Ficoll-Histopaque density gradient centrifugation and then cryopreserved in the vapor phase of liquid nitrogen. Analytical flow cytometry was used to check the purity and quantity of each magnetically sorted T cell population. Genomic DNA was isolated from each sorted fraction and quantified by UV absorbance on a Nanodrop 2000c. On this clone itself: Its antigen has not been determined. No base quality information exists; no much larger clone differs at one position.

Using the deep immunoSEQ assay, TCR CDR3 regions were amplified from genomic DNA by multiplex PCR. Genomic DNA extracted from each cell subset was distributed evenly over all wells of several immunoSEQ 96-well plates, and each plate served as one replicate. Each replicate PCR for sorted subsets received about 0.2 ug genomic DNA, equal to tens of thousands of T cell genomes. Purified libraries were measured with a Qubit 3.0 fluorometer, size-checked on a Bioanalyzer 2100, and measured again with the KAPA Library Quantification kit. Each immunoSEQ 96-well plate was sequenced on its own single-read 150-cycle Illumina NextSeq 550 flow cell. The study's own analysis went as follows. Because the immunoSEQ output held only junctional sequences and lacked quality scores, the filtering could not match the filtering applied to full-length reads. Sequences were annotated with PyIR, a Python wrapper for IgBLAST v1.9, and V/J genes and CDR3 were assigned using IMGT germline references. Reads were filtered out if the reads had weak V/J assignments (E-value above 1e-6), no CDR3, stop codons, out-of-frame junctions, or ambiguous translated residues. V3J clonotypes were defined by identical inferred V gene, J gene, and CDR3 amino acid sequence. Percentage overlap between repertoires was calculated by dividing the number of shared unique clonotypes by the size of the smaller repertoire. RTK rarefaction, the Chao1 estimator, and Recon v2.1 estimates of unobserved clonotypes were used to assess repertoire richness. Generation probabilities for all TCRbeta clonotypes obtained by the gDNA method from a handful of donors were computed using OLGA. TCRdb holds this immuneACCESS table with in-frame rearrangements only. Some clones are missing; in checked studies, unresolved V genes explain under half, and the rest has no known cause. Clone size and the V and J calls come from that table; the DNA yielded D and trimming. The sample has about 2.1 million clones on record, about 92% of them singletons. The top ten hold 1.7% of the sample.

This clonotype was sampled from a young man in good health. Some clones in this sample may be carry-over from other donors' samples. The sample taken for sequencing was naive CD8+ T cells from PBMCs. In light of the paper, this sample's cell subset or site label describes: CD45RA+CCR7+.

The CDR3 protein is CASSSGLLRPGYTF. The nucleotide sequence is TGTGCCAGCAGTTCGGGACTTCTCCGGCCTGGCTACACCTTC. The rearrangement combines TRBV28 with TRBJ1-2; the D segment could be TRBD1, given 5 matching bases. Trimming costs V 4 bases and J 7 bases, and their ends lie 16 bases apart. CDR1 and CDR2 were assigned from the germline V gene as MDHEN and SYDVKM. The CDR3 starts with the cysteine, ends with the phenylalanine, and has 14 residues. The read is trimmed to its CDR3 DNA, 42 bases read in frame from base 1.